These T cell receptor beta chains were read from a single sample in a study of OX40 agonist ivuxolimab in advanced cancers. TCRdb's copy holds only in-frame clones and misses some; the assay was immunoSEQ multiplex PCR. Of some 15,000 clones detected, 78% appear once; the ten largest clones hold about 26%. Sample: CD4+ or CD8+ T cells sorted from blood, taken in a trial of the OX40 agonist ivuxolimab. The receptors stem from an adult with an advanced solid tumor such as melanoma, head and neck, liver or kidney cancer. Each CDR3 is given without its conserved first and last residue.

V gene	J gene	CDR3 protein
TRBV27	TRBJ1-3	ASSKYGVYQPSSGNTIY
TRBV7-8	TRBJ1-2	ASSLRGGGSLDGYT
TRBV6-5	TRBJ2-7	ASSYRGRSSYEQY
TRBV18	TRBJ2-5	ASSPPGLASQETQY
TRBV6-5	TRBJ2-3	ASSYGQGITQY
TRBV10-1	TRBJ2-7	ASSESNSYEQY
TRBV28	TRBJ1-1	ASVPLGMNTEAF
TRBV18	TRBJ2-5	ASSPPLGETQY
TRBV21-1	TRBJ2-7	ASSKRRDRDHEQY
TRBV11-3	TRBJ2-1	ASSFTSGGSSYNEQF
TRBV4-1	TRBJ2-5	ASSQGTGVGTQY
TRBV25-1	TRBJ1-5	ASSVCFETELSNQPQH
TRBV5-1	TRBJ2-7	ASSLVGTPAYEQY
TRBV5-4	TRBJ2-7	ASSVSSYEQY
TRBV2	TRBJ2-7	ASSEPRGTSLLQY
TRBV27	TRBJ2-6	ASSLFLVSGANVLT
TRBV5-1	TRBJ2-5	ASSLLAGGQETQY
TRBV5-6	TRBJ1-5	ASSQTNQPQH
TRBV13	TRBJ1-1	ASRLDQNTEAF
TRBV5-8	TRBJ1-1	ASSVGRSDTEAF
TRBV5-1	TRBJ2-1	ASSSTPGTGPGNEQF
TRBV6-5	TRBJ2-5	ASSYDGYQETQY
TRBV5-5	TRBJ1-1	ASSLDVNTEAF
TRBV7-9	TRBJ1-2	ASSQGQGANYGYT
TRBV15	TRBJ1-5	ATSKSSNQPQH
TRBV29-1	TRBJ1-1	SVLDMNTEAF